These 3 T cell receptor beta chains originate from one sample sequenced in a study of T cell responses to AZD1222 COVID-19 vaccine (dated by TCRdb to the early 2020s). Preparation of the library involved the immunoSEQ multiplex PCR assay. TCRdb obtained this table from immuneACCESS and retained in-frame rearrangements with V and J assigned. These tables miss some clones; where compared with another copy, unresolved V genes account for less than half of the shortfall, and the remainder is unexplained. The sample table holds more than 50,000 clones, of which 80% to 90% were seen once. The ten largest account for 1.5% to 2.5% of the sample. What this sample's time point label stands for: baseline before first vaccination. Here the sequenced sample was peripheral blood, taken on day 0 of AZD1222 vaccination. These receptors were taken from an adult in good health.

This chain joins TRBV27 and TRBJ2-7; D tentatively reads TRBD1 or TRBD2 (5 bases each). The germline CDR1 and CDR2 sequences are MNHEY and SMNVEV (reference sequence). This CDR3 has 13 residues. V shed 5 bases and J shed 2 bases, with 10 bases lying between them. The CDR3 reads CASSKTGPYEQYF. CDR3 in DNA: TGTGCCAGCAGTAAAACGGGACCCTACGAGCAGTACTTC.

The chain recombines TRBV19 with TRBJ2-1; the match to TRBD2 covers 11 bases. There are 15 residues in the CDR3. The germline V gene encodes CDR1 LNHDA and CDR2 SQIVND (reference sequence). J was trimmed by 4 bases and V by 4 bases; bases with no gene match: 3. The CDR3 loop is CASSTTSGSYNEQFF. The DNA for the CDR3 is TGTGCCAGTAGTACTACTAGCGGGAGTTACAATGAGCAGTTCTTC.

This chain joins TRBV5-1 and TRBJ2-1, with D hard to call. With 4 bases removed from V and 0 bases from J, the gap between germline ends came to 5 bases. Looked up from germline, CDR1 is SGHRS and CDR2 is YFSETQ. CDR3 length: 13 amino acids. As DNA, the CDR3 is TGCGCCAGCAGCCCCGCCTCCTACAATGAGCAGTTCTTC. It is translated as CASSPASYNEQFF.